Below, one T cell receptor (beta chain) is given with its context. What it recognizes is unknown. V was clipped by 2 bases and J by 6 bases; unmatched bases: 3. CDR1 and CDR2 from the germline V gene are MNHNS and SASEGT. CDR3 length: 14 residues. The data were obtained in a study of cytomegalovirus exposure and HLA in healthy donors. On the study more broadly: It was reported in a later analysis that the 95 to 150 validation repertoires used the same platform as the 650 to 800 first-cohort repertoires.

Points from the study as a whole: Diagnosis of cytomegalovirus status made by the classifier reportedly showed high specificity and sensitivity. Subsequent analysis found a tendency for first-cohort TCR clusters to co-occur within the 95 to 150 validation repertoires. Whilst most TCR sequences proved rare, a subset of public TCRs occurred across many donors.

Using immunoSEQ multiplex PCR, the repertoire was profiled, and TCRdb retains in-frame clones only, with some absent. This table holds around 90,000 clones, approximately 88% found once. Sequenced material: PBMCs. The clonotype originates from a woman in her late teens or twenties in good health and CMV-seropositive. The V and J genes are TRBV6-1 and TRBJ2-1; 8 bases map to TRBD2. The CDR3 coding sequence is TGTGCCAGCAGTGAAAGACTAGCGAGCAATGAGCAGTTCTTC. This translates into CASSERLASNEQFF.